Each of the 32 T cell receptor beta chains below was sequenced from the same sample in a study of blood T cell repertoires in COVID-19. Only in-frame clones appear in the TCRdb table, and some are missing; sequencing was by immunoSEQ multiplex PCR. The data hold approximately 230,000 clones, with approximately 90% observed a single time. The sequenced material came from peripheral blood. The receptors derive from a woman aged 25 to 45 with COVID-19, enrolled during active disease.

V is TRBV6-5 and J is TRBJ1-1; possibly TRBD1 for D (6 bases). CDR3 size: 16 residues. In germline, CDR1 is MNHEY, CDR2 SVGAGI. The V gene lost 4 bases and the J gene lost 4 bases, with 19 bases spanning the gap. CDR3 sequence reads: CASSLDTGFVATEAFF. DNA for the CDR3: TGTGCCAGCAGTTTAGATACAGGGTTCGTGGCCACTGAAGCTTTCTTT.

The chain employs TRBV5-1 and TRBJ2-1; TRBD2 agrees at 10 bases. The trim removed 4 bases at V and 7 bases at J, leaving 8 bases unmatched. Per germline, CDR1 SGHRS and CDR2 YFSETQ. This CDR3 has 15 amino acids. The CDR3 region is CASSHLAGAENEQFF. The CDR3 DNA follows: TGCGCCAGCAGCCATCTAGCGGGAGCGGAAAATGAGCAGTTCTTC.

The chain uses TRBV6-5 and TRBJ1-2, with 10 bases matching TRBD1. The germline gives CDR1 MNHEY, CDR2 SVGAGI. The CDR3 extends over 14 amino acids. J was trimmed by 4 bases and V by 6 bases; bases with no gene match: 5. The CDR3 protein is CASRPGQGSYGYTF. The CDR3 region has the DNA TGTGCCAGCAGGCCGGGACAGGGGAGCTATGGCTACACCTTC.

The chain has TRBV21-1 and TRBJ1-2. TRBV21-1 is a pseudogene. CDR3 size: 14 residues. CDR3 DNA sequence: TGTGCCAGCAGGGGTCACGGTGACTTCTATGGCTACACCTTC. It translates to CASRGHGDFYGYTF.

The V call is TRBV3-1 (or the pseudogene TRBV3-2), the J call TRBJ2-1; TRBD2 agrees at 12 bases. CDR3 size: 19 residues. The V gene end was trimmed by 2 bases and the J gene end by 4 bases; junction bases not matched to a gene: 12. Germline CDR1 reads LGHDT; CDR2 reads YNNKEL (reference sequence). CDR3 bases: TGTGCCAGCAGCCAAACTAGACTAGCGGGAGACGGGGCATACAATGAGCAGTTCTTC. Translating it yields CASSQTRLAGDGAYNEQFF.

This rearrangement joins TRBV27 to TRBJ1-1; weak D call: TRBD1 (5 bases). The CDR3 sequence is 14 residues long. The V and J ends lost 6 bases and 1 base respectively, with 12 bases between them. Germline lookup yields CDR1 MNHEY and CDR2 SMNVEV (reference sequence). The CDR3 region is CASSPRTGNTEAFF. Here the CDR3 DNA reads TGTGCCAGCAGCCCGCGAACAGGGAACACTGAAGCTTTCTTT.

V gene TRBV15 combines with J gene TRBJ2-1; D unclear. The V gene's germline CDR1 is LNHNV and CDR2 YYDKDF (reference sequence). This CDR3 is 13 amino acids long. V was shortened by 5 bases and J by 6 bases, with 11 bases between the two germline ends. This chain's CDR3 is CATSGRRPNEQFF. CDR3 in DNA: TGTGCCACCAGCGGTAGGAGACCCAATGAGCAGTTCTTC.

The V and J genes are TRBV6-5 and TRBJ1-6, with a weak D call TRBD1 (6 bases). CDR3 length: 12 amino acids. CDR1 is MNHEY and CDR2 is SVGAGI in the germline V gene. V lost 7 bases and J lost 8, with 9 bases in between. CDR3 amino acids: CASNRQDSPLHF. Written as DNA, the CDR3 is TGTGCCAGCAATCGACAGGATTCACCCCTCCACTTT.

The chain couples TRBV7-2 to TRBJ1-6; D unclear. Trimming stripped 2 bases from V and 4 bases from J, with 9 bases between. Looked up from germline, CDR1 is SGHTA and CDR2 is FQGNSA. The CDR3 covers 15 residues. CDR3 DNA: TGTGCCAGCAGCTTAATTTCACGGTATAATTCACCCCTCCACTTT. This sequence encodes CASSLISRYNSPLHF.

CDR3 in amino acids: CASSGGINQPQHF. The CDR3 DNA reads TGTGCCAGCTCAGGGGGGATCAATCAGCCCCAGCATTTT. The chain recombines TRBV12-3 or TRBV12-4 with TRBJ1-5; 7 bases are a match to TRBD1. V dropped 8 bases and J dropped 3; count of bases not matched to a gene: 4. The CDR3 covers 13 residues.

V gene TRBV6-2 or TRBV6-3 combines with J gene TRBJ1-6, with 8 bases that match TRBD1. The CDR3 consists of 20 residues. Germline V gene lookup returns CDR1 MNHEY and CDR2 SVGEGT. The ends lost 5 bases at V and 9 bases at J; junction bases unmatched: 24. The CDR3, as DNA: TGTGCCAGCAGTCACCAATGGGCCCCTGCGCTAAGTGACAGGGGTTCACCCCTCCACTTT. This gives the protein CASSHQWAPALSDRGSPLHF.

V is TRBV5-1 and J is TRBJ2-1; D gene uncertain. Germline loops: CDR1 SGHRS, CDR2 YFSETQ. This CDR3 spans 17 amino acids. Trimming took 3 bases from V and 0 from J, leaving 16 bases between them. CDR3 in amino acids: CASSSLDSESSYNEQFF. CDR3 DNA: TGCGCCAGCAGCTCCCTTGACTCCGAAAGCTCCTACAATGAGCAGTTCTTC.

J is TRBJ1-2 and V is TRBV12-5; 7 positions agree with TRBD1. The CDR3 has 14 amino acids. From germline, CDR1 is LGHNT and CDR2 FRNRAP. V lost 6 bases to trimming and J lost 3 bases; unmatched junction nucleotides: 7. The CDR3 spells CASGRDRDYYGYTF. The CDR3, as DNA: TGTGCTAGTGGCCGGGACAGAGACTACTATGGCTACACCTTC.

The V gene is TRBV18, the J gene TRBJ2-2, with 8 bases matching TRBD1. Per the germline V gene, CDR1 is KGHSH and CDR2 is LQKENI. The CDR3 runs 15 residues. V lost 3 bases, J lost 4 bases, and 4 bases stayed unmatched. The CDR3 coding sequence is TGTGCCAGCTCACCGCGGACAGGGTCCACCGGGGAGCTGTTTTTT. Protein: CASSPRTGSTGELFF.

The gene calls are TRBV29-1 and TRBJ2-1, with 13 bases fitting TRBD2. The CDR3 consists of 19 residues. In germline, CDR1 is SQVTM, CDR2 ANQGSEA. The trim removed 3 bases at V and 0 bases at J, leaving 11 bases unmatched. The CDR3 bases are TGCAGCGTTGATCGACTAGCGGGGGGAAAGGGTCCCTCCTACAATGAGCAGTTCTTC. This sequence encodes CSVDRLAGGKGPSYNEQFF.

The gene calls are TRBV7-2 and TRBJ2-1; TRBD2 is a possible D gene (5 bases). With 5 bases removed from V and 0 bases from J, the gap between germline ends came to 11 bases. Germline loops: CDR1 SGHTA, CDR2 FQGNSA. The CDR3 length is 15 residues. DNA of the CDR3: TGTGCCAGCAGCGCCCGGGGTCCCTCCTACAATGAGCAGTTCTTC. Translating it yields CASSARGPSYNEQFF.

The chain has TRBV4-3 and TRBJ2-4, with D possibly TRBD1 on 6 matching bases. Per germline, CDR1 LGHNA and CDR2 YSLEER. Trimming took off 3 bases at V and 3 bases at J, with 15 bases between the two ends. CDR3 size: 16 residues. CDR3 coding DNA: TGCGCCAGCAGCCAGGCTTGGGGGCTAGGCAAAAACATTCAGTACTTC. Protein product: CASSQAWGLGKNIQYF.

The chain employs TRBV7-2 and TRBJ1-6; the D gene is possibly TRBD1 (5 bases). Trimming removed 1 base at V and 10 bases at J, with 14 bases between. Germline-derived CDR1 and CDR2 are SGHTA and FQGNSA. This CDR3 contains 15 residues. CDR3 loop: CASSLDRQGGSPLHF. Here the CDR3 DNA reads TGTGCCAGCAGCTTAGACAGGCAGGGTGGCTCACCCCTCCACTTT.

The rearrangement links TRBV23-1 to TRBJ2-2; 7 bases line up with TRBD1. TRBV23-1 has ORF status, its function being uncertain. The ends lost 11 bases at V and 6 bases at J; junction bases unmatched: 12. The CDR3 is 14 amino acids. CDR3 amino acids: CAPPPNRGSGELFF. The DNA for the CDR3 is TGCGCCCCACCACCGAACAGGGGATCCGGGGAGCTGTTTTTT.

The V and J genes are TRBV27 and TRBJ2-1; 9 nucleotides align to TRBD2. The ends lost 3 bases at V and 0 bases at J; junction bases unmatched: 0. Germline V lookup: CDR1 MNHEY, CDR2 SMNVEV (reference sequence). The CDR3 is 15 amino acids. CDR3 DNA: TGTGCCAGCAGTTTTAGCGGGAGCTCCTACAATGAGCAGTTCTTC. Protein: CASSFSGSSYNEQFF.

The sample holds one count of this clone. The CDR3, as DNA: TGTGCCAGCAGGCCCCTAGCCTCTGGGGCCAACGTCCTGACTTTC. The encoded protein is CASRPLASGANVLTF. The rearrangement joins TRBV27 to TRBJ2-6, with D perhaps matching TRBD2 (5 bases). The CDR3 length is 15 residues. Trimming removed 6 bases at V and 0 bases at J, with 9 bases between. Germline lookup yields CDR1 MNHEY and CDR2 SMNVEV (reference sequence).

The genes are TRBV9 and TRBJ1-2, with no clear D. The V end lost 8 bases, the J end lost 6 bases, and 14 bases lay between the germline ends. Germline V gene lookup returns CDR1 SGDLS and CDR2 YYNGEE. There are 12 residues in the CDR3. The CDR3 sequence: CASRTRTDGYTF. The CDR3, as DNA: TGTGCCAGTCGGACTAGGACGGATGGCTACACCTTC.

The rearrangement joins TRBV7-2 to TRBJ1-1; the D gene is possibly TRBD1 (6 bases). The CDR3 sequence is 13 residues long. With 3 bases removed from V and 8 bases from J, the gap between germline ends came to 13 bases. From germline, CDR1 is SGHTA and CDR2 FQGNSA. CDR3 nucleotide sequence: TGTGCCAGCAGCTTTAACAGGGTAGCCGAAGCTTTCTTT. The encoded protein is CASSFNRVAEAFF.

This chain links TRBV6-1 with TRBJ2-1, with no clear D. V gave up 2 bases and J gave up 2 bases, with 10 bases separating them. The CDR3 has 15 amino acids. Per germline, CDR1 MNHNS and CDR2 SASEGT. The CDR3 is CASSELGIAYNEQFF. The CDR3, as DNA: TGTGCCAGCAGTGAACTAGGAATTGCCTACAATGAGCAGTTCTTC.

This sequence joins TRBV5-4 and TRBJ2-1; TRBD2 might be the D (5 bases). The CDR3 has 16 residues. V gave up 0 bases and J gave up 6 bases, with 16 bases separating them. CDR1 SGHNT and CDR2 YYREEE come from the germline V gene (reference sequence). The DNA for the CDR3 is TGTGCCAGCAGCTTGGAAGGAGGCCGGGAAATCAATGAGCAGTTCTTC. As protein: CASSLEGGREINEQFF.

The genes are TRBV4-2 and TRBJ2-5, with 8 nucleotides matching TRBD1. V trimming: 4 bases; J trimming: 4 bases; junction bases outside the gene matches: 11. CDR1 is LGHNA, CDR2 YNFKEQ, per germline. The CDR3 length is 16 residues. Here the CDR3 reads CASSPDRGRMLETQYF. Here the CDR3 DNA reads TGTGCCAGCAGCCCCGACAGGGGCCGCATGCTAGAGACCCAGTACTTC.

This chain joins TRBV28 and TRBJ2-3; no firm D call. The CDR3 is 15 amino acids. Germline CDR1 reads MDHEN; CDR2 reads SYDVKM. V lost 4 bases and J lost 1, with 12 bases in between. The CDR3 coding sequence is TGTGCCAGCAGTTATTTGTCCCCGGGCACAGATACGCAGTATTTT. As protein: CASSYLSPGTDTQYF.

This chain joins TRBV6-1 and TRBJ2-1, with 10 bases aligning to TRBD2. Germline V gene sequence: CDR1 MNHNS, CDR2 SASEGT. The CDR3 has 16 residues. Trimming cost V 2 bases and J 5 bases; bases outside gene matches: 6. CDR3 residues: CASSELAGLANNEQFF. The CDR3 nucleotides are TGTGCCAGCAGTGAACTCGCGGGACTAGCGAACAATGAGCAGTTCTTC.

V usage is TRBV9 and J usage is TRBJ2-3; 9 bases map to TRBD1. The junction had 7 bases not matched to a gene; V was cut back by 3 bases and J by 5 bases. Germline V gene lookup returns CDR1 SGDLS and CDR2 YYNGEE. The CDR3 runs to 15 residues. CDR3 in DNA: TGTGCCAGCAGCGCTCGGGACAGGGCGGGAGATACGCAGTATTTT. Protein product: CASSARDRAGDTQYF.

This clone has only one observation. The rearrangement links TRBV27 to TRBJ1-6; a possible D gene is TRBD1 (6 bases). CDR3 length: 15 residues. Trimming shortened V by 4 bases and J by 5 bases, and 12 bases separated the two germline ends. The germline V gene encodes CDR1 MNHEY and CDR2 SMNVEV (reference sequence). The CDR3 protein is CASSSTGTHNSPLHF. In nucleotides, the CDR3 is TGTGCCAGCAGTTCTACCGGGACACATAATTCACCCCTCCACTTT.

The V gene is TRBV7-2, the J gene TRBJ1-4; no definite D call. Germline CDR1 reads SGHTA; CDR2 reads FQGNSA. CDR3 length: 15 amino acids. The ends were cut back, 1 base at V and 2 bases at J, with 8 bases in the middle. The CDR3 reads CASSLVPVTNEKLFF. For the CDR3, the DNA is TGTGCCAGCAGCTTAGTGCCGGTGACTAATGAAAAACTGTTTTTT. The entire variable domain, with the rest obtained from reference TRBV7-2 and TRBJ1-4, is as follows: GAGVSQSPSNKVTEKGKDVELRCDPISGHTALYWYRQSLGQGLEFLIYFQGNSAPDKSGLPSDRFSAERTGGSVSTLTIQRTQQEDSAVYLCASSLVPVTNEKLFFGSGTQLSVL.

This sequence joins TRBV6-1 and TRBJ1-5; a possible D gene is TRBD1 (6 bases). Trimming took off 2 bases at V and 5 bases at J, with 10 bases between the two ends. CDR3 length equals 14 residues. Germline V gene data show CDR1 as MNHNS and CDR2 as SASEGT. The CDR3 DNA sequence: TGTGCCAGCAGTGAACAAGAGGGGGATCAGCCCCAGCATTTT. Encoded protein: CASSEQEGDQPQHF.